The clone carrying this T cell receptor (beta chain) was detected a few times. Its antigen is not known. The data belong to a study of type 1 regulatory T cells. Study in general: This in vitro CD4 product, T-allo10, is enriched for Tr1 cells and alloantigen-specific.

Using its own MiXCR run on the reads, TCRdb lists one record per CDR3 protein. The sample lists around 65,000 distinct CDR3 sequences, about 50% seen once, with roughly 2.1% in the top ten. The study's findings and limits: Type 1 regulatory T cells had a more restricted TCR repertoire than non-type 1 regulatory T cells.

This CDR3 spans 16 amino acids. Deletions cut 1 base from V and 0 bases from J, with 7 bases between. Germline V CDR1 and CDR2: SGHTA, FQGNSA. The V gene is TRBV7-2, the J gene TRBJ2-6, with unresolved D. Sequences were obtained from cultured non-Tr1 T cells, either the whole culture or a sorted T cell fraction (not recorded which). The receptor comes from a human donor in good health. CDR3 region: CASSLVEISGANVLTF. In DNA form, the CDR3 reads TGTGCCAGCAGCTTAGTGGAGATCTCTGGGGCCAACGTCCTGACTTTC.